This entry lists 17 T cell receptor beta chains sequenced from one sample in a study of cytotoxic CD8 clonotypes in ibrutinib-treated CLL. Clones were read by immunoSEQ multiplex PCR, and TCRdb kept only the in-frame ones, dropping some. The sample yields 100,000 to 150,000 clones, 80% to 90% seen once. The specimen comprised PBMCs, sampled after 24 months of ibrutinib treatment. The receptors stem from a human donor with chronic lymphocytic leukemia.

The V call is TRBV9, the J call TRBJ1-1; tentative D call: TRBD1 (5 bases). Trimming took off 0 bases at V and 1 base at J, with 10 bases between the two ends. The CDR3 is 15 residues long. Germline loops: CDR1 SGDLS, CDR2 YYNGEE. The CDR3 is CASSVGMGRNTEAFF. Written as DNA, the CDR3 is TGTGCCAGCAGCGTAGGCATGGGGCGGAACACTGAAGCTTTCTTT.

The DNA for the CDR3 is TGTGCCAGCAGTTTAAGAATGGGACAGGGGAACGGGGGAAACACCATATATTTT. Protein: CASSLRMGQGNGGNTIYF. V is TRBV27 and J is TRBJ1-3; 10 positions match TRBD1. Trimming at V came to 2 bases and at J to 4 bases, leaving 11 bases not matched to a gene. CDR1 MNHEY and CDR2 SMNVEV come from the germline V gene (reference sequence). The CDR3 runs to 18 residues.

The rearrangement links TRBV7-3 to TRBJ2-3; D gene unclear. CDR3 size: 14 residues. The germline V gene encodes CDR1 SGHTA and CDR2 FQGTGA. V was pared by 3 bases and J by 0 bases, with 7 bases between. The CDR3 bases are TGTGCCAGCAGCTTGGGTACGAGCACAGATACGCAGTATTTT. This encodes CASSLGTSTDTQYF.

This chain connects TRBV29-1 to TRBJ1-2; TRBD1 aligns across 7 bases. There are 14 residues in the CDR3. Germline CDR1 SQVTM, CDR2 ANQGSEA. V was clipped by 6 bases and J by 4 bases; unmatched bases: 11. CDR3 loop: CSVVTGDRRYGYTF. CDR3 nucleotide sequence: TGCAGCGTAGTTACAGGGGACCGCCGCTATGGCTACACCTTC.

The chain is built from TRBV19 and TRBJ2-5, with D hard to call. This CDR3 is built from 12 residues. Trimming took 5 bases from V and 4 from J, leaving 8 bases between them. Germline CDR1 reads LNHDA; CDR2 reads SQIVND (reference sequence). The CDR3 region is CASSPSSETQYF. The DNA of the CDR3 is TGTGCCAGTAGTCCATCTTCAGAGACCCAGTACTTC.

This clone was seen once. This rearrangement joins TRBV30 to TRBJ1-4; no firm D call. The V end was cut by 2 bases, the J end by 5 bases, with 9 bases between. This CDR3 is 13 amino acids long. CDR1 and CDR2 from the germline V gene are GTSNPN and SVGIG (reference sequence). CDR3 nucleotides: TGTGCCTGGAGTCGCAACATGAATGAAAAACTGTTTTTT. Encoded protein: CAWSRNMNEKLFF.

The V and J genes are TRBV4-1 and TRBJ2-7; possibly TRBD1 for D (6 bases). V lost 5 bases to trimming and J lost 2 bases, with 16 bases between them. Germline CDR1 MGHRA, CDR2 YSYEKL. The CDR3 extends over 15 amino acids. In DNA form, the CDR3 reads TGCGCCAGCAGCACCATTGAAACAGGGCCCTACGAGCAGTACTTC. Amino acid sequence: CASSTIETGPYEQYF.

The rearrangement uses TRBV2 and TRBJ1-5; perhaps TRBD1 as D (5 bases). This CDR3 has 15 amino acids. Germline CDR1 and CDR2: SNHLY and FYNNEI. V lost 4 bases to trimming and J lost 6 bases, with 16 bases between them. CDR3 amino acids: CASSVQGLPSQPQHF. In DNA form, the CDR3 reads TGTGCCAGCAGTGTCCAGGGATTGCCCAGTCAGCCCCAGCATTTT.

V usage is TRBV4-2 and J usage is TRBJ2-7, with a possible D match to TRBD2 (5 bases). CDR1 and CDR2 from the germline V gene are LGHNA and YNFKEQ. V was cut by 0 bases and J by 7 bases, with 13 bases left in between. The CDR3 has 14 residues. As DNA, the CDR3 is TGTGCCAGCAGCCAAGATTCGAAGAGGGTTGAGCAGTACTTC. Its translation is CASSQDSKRVEQYF.

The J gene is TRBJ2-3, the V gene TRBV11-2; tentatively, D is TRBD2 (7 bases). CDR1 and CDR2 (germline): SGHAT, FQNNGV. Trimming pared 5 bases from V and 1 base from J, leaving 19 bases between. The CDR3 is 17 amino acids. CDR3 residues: CASSPQFGGLGTDTQYF. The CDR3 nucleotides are TGTGCCAGCAGCCCCCAGTTCGGGGGGCTAGGCACAGATACGCAGTATTTT.

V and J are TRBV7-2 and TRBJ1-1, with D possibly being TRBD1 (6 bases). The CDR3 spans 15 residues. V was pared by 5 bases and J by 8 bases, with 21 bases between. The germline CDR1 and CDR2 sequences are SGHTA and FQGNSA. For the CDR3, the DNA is TGTGCCAGCAGCCCAGAACAGGGATTAGGTCAGGAAGCTTTCTTT. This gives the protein CASSPEQGLGQEAFF.

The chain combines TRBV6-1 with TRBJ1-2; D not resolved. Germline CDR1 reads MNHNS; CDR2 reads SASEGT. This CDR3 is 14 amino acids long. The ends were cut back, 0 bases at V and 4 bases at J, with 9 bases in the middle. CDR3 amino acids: CASSEAVGAYGYTF. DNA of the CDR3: TGTGCCAGCAGTGAAGCCGTCGGAGCCTATGGCTACACCTTC.

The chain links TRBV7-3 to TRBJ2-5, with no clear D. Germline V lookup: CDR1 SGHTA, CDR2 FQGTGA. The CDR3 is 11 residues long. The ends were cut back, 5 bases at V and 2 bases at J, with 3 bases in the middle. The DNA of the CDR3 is TGTGCCAGCAGCCTACAAGAGACCCAGTACTTC. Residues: CASSLQETQYF.

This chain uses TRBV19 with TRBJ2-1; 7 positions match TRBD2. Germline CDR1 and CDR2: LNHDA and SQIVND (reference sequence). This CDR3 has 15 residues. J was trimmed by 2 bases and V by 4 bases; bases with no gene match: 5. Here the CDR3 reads CASSNLGGTYNEQFF. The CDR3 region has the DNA TGTGCCAGTAGTAACCTCGGGGGGACCTACAATGAGCAGTTCTTC.

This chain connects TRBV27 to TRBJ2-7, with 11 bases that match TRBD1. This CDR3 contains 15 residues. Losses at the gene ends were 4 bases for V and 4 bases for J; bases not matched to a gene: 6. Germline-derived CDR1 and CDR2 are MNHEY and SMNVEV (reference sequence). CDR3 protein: CASSSRTGGQYEQYF. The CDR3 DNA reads TGTGCCAGCAGTTCCCGGACAGGGGGCCAGTACGAGCAGTACTTC.

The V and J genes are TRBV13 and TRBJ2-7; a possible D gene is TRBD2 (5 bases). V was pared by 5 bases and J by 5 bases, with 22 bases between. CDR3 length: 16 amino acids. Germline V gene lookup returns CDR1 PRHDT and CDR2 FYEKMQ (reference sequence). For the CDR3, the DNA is TGTGCCAGCAGCCCCCCCGGCTTCGGGGAAGGGAACGAGCAGTACTTC. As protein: CASSPPGFGEGNEQYF. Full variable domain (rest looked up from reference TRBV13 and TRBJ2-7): AAGVIQSPRHLIKEKRETATLKCYPIPRHDTVYWYQQGPGQDPQFLISFYEKMQSDKGSIPDRFSAQQFSDYHSELNMSSLELGDSALYFCASSPPGFGEGNEQYFGPGTRLTVT.

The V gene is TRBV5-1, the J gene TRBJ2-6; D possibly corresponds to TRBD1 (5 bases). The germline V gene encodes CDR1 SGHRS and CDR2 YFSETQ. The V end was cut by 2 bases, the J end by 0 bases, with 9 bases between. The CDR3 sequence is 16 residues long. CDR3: CASSLGVRSGANVLTF. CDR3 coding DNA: TGCGCCAGCAGCTTAGGGGTACGCTCTGGGGCCAACGTCCTGACTTTC.